This record looks at one T cell receptor beta chain sequence and its context. The antigen is unknown. TCRdb's copy holds only in-frame clones and misses some; the assay was immunoSEQ multiplex PCR. Among hundreds of thousands of clones listed, 85% to 95% were seen once. The sample comes from a study of brain T cells in children with intractable seizures. Whole-study results and caveats: Clones missing pre-surgery may reflect undersampling of that blood sample.

The time point is: blood from clinic visit 5 months post-surgery; TSC patient then seizure free. Only cases whose brain tissue showed the highest T cell transcript signatures were sequenced. CDR3 size: 17 residues. Germline lookup yields CDR1 MGHRA and CDR2 YSYEKL. Trimming pared 3 bases from V and 1 base from J, leaving 16 bases between. The sequenced sample was peripheral blood, obtained approximately 5 months after surgery. J is TRBJ2-4 and V is TRBV4-1; D tentatively fits TRBD1 or TRBD2 (5 bases each). The receptor's source is a boy younger than two with tuberous sclerosis and intractable seizures. Here the CDR3 DNA reads TGCGCCAGCAGCCAGAGGGGCGGTAGGGCCGCCAAAAACATTCAGTACTTC. It encodes CASSQRGGRAAKNIQYF.